This T cell receptor beta chain was obtained from a study of blood T cell repertoires in COVID-19. The V end was cut by 1 base, the J end by 6 bases, with 13 bases between. Germline CDR1 MGHRA, CDR2 YSYEKL. The CDR3 is 15 amino acids. Some clones are missing from TCRdb's copy, which holds only in-frame ones; the method was immunoSEQ multiplex PCR. The table records 70,000 or so clones, about 88% of them present only once. This clone was detected once. The sequenced sample consisted of peripheral blood. The V gene is TRBV4-1, the J gene TRBJ2-1, with D perhaps matching TRBD2 (5 bases). This TCR was sampled from a human donor in a cohort sampled during active COVID-19. For the CDR3, the DNA is TGCGCCAGCAGCCAAGGCCTCCCCCGGGGCAATGAGCAGTTCTTC. It yields the protein CASSQGLPRGNEQFF.